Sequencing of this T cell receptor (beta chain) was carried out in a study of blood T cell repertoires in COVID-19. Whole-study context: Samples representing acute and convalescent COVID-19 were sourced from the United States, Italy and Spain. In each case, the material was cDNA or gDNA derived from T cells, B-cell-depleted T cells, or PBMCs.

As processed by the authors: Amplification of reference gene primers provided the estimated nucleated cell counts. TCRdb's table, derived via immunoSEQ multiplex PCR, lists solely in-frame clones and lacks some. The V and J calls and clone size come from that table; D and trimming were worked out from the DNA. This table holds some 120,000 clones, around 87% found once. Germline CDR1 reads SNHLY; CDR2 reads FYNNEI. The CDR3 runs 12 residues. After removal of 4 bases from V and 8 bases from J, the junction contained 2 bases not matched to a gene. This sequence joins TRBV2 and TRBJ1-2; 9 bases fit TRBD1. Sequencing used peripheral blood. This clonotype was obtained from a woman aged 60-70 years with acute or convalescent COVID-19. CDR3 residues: CASSGQGEGYTF. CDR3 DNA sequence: TGTGCCAGCAGTGGACAGGGGGAAGGCTACACCTTC.